This TCR beta chain originates from a study of cytomegalovirus exposure and HLA in healthy donors. Germline trimming cut 3 bases from V and 3 bases from J; bases unmatched to any gene: 5. The CDR3 loop spans 14 amino acids. Germline V gene sequence: CDR1 MDHEN, CDR2 SYDVKM. Primers included in the PCR were 60 Vbeta and 13 Jbeta primers. TCRdb keeps only in-frame clones here, not all; method: immunoSEQ multiplex PCR. The table records 150,000 to 250,000 clones, roughly 85% of them present only once. Remarks on this clone: Antigen unknown.

General study points: The study listed some 160 cytomegalovirus-associated TCR beta chains. Per a prior analysis, the majority of TCR beta V segments were productive roughly 87% or roughly 30% of the time. Later analysis placed DRB1 highest and HLA-C lowest in TCR association rates, which differed by HLA locus. With further analysis later on, most CMV-associated TCR beta chains appeared HLA-restricted.

The sequence derives from a woman in her forties or fifties in good health and CMV-seronegative. The sequenced sample was PBMCs. This chain links TRBV28 with TRBJ2-7; TRBD1 aligns across 7 bases. In DNA, the CDR3 is TGTGCCAGCAGTTTGAGGGGGCGACACTACGAGCAGTACTTC. It translates to CASSLRGRHYEQYF.